Below are 27 T cell receptor beta chains sequenced from a single sample in a study of T cell clonotyping in hematopoietic cell transplantation. Here immunoSEQ multiplex PCR was the method, and the copy in TCRdb shows in-frame clones only, minus some. The sample carries 10,000 to 15,000 clones, 90% recorded once. Sample: peripheral blood mononuclear cells. The origin of the receptors is a man between 25 and 39 years old in good health. Some clones in this sample may be carry-over from other donors' samples.

The chain uses TRBV6-5 and TRBJ2-5, with 7 positions matching TRBD1. This CDR3 is built from 14 residues. V shed 6 bases, J shed 2 bases, and the junction held 6 bases outside the gene matches. Per germline, CDR1 MNHEY and CDR2 SVGAGI. In DNA form, the CDR3 reads TGTGCCAGCAGCCAACAGGGGTGGCAAGAGACCCAGTACTTC. Its translation is CASSQQGWQETQYF.

The genes are TRBV2 and TRBJ1-4; D is uncertain. Germline loops: CDR1 SNHLY, CDR2 FYNNEI. This CDR3 is built from 14 residues. Between the trimmed V and J ends, which lost 4 bases and 1 base, there was a span of 7 bases. The CDR3: CASSGPGTNEKLFF. CDR3 DNA sequence: TGTGCCAGCAGTGGCCCGGGAACTAATGAAAAACTGTTTTTT.

This clone appeared once. The rearrangement uses TRBV2 and TRBJ1-1; 8 bases agree with TRBD1. J was trimmed by 0 bases and V by 5 bases; bases with no gene match: 2. From germline, CDR1 is SNHLY and CDR2 FYNNEI. The CDR3 is 14 residues long. The CDR3 here is CASSPDRVNTEAFF. The CDR3 DNA follows: TGTGCCAGCAGTCCGGACAGGGTGAACACTGAAGCTTTCTTT.

The rearrangement uses TRBV30 and TRBJ1-5, with no clear D. V lost 0 bases, J lost 3 bases, and 9 bases lay in between. Germline V lookup: CDR1 GTSNPN, CDR2 SVGIG (reference sequence). CDR3 length equals 14 residues. The CDR3 sequence is CAWSVGGLNQPQHF. The DNA for the CDR3 is TGTGCCTGGAGTGTAGGAGGGCTCAATCAGCCCCAGCATTTT.

This sequence joins TRBV7-2 and TRBJ2-2; D is unclear. CDR1 and CDR2 (germline): SGHTA, FQGNSA. V gave up 2 bases and J gave up 4 bases, with 11 bases separating them. The CDR3 runs 15 residues. The CDR3 is CASSLQRVGTGELFF. The CDR3 nucleotides read TGTGCCAGCAGCTTACAAAGGGTGGGCACCGGGGAGCTGTTTTTT.

This chain joins TRBV9 and TRBJ1-5, with D possibly TRBD1 on 6 matching bases. The germline CDR1 and CDR2 sequences are SGDLS and YYNGEE. V lost 3 bases to trimming and J lost 2 bases, with 9 bases between them. The CDR3 spans 14 residues. Here the CDR3 DNA reads TGTGCCAGCAGCGGGACAGTCGGCAATCAGCCCCAGCATTTT. Protein product: CASSGTVGNQPQHF.

The gene calls are TRBV6-6 and TRBJ2-4, with D possibly TRBD1 on 6 matching bases. The V end lost 1 base, the J end lost 13 bases, and 8 bases lay between the germline ends. The V gene's germline CDR1 is MNHNY and CDR2 SVGAGI (reference sequence). The CDR3 runs to 11 residues. CDR3 DNA sequence: TGTGCCAGCAGTTACTTGGGACAACAGTACTTC. Its translation: CASSYLGQQYF.

This clone was counted only a few times. V is TRBV5-6 and J is TRBJ1-4; possibly TRBD1 for D (6 bases). V lost 0 bases, J lost 3 bases, and 15 bases lay in between. Germline V lookup: CDR1 SGHDT, CDR2 YYEEEE. There are 17 residues in the CDR3. The CDR3 DNA follows: TGTGCCAGCAGCTTGGTACAGGGAGCGGAACCTAATGAAAAACTGTTTTTT. Protein product: CASSLVQGAEPNEKLFF.

The chain uses TRBV9 and TRBJ1-6; TRBD1 is a possible D gene (5 bases). Germline-derived CDR1 and CDR2 are SGDLS and YYNGEE. The V end lost 7 bases, the J end lost 6 bases, and 20 bases lay between the germline ends. The CDR3 spans 16 residues. The CDR3, as DNA: TGTGCCAGCGCCGGCCCCCGGGGGTTCCCTAATTCACCCCTCCACTTT. This translates into CASAGPRGFPNSPLHF.

The chain links TRBV5-4 to TRBJ2-3, with TRBD2 identical over 14 bases. CDR1 is SGHNT and CDR2 is YYREEE in the germline V gene (reference sequence). V lost 5 bases, J lost 2 bases, and 10 bases stayed unmatched. This CDR3 region has 18 residues. The CDR3 DNA sequence: TGTGCCAGCAGTACCGGGACTAGCGGGGGCTACCTCACAGATACGCAGTATTTT. This sequence encodes CASSTGTSGGYLTDTQYF.

V usage is TRBV5-1 and J usage is TRBJ1-1, with D maybe TRBD1 (5 bases). CDR3 size: 14 residues. Trimming removed 4 bases from V and 5 bases from J, with 15 bases in between. From germline, CDR1 is SGHRS and CDR2 YFSETQ. The CDR3 is CASSQGGGRTEAFF. The CDR3 DNA follows: TGCGCCAGCAGCCAAGGCGGGGGTCGAACTGAAGCTTTCTTT.

This chain joins TRBV2 and TRBJ1-2; D remains unclear. Deletions cut 6 bases from V and 4 bases from J, with 15 bases between. The CDR3 runs to 14 residues. Per the germline V gene, CDR1 is SNHLY and CDR2 is FYNNEI. The DNA for the CDR3 is TGTGCCAGCAGCCAAACGGGTCAGGTCTATGGCTACACCTTC. Residues: CASSQTGQVYGYTF.

The chain links TRBV13 to TRBJ2-5, with D perhaps assigned TRBD1 or TRBD2 (6 bases each). V was pared by 1 base and J by 1 base, with 16 bases between. The CDR3 is 17 amino acids. Per germline, CDR1 PRHDT and CDR2 FYEKMQ (reference sequence). The chain's CDR3 is CASSLEGLGGFQETQYF. The CDR3 nucleotides are TGTGCCAGCAGCTTAGAGGGTTTGGGGGGCTTCCAAGAGACCCAGTACTTC.

The chain combines TRBV11-3 with TRBJ1-2; maybe TRBD1 (6 bases). The CDR3 length is 15 residues. The germline CDR1 and CDR2 sequences are SGHNT and YENEEA. Deletions cut 5 bases from V and 2 bases from J, with 15 bases between. CDR3 nucleotides: TGTGCCAGCAGCCCAGGGGTAGGGGACAACTATGGCTACACCTTC. Amino acid sequence: CASSPGVGDNYGYTF. The variable domain in full, completed from reference TRBV11-3 and TRBJ1-2, reads EAGVVQSPRYKIIEKKQPVAFWCNPISGHNTLYWYLQNLGQGPELLIRYENEEAVDDSQLPKDRFSAERLKGVDSTLKIQPAELGDSAVYLCASSPGVGDNYGYTFGSGTRLTVV.

This rearrangement joins TRBV5-6 to TRBJ2-5; no definite D call. The CDR3 totals 11 residues. With 4 bases removed from V and 7 bases from J, the gap between germline ends came to 8 bases. CDR1 and CDR2 from the germline V gene are SGHDT and YYEEEE. For the CDR3, the DNA is TGTGCCAGCAGCAGATTAGGGACCCAGTACTTC. Its protein is CASSRLGTQYF.

The chain carries TRBV19 and TRBJ2-6; 7 bases line up with TRBD2. Trimming took 5 bases from V and 2 from J; bases not matched to a gene: 3. Germline lookup yields CDR1 LNHDA and CDR2 SQIVND (reference sequence). The CDR3 length is 15 residues. The CDR3 DNA follows: TGTGCCAGTAGTGGGGGGGGACCTGGGGCCAACGTCCTGACTTTC. Translated, it gives CASSGGGPGANVLTF.

The chain joins TRBV30 to TRBJ1-1, with D unclear. Per germline, CDR1 GTSNPN and CDR2 SVGIG (reference sequence). V shed 5 bases and J shed 1 base, with 11 bases lying between them. The CDR3 loop spans 13 amino acids. In DNA, the CDR3 is TGTGCCTGGGAGATGCAGACGAACACTGAAGCTTTCTTT. This gives the protein CAWEMQTNTEAFF.

The rearrangement joins TRBV7-2 to TRBJ1-2, with D perhaps TRBD1 (5 bases). Germline V lookup: CDR1 SGHTA, CDR2 FQGNSA. Trimming removed 5 bases at V and 4 bases at J, with 8 bases between. The CDR3 loop spans 12 amino acids. DNA for the CDR3: TGTGCCAGCAGCGTTGACAGCTATGGCTACACCTTC. Translating gives CASSVDSYGYTF.

In DNA, the CDR3 is TGTGCCAGCAGCTTAGCTGCCGGGACAGATAATGAAAAACTGTTTTTT. Translating it yields CASSLAAGTDNEKLFF. V and J are TRBV11-3 and TRBJ1-4; 7 nucleotides agree with TRBD1. Trimming removed 1 base from V and 4 bases from J; junction bases left unmatched: 6. The CDR3 is 16 residues long. Germline V gives CDR1 SGHNT, CDR2 YENEEA.

The gene calls are TRBV2 and TRBJ2-3, with D maybe TRBD2 (6 bases). The CDR3 contains 14 residues. In germline, CDR1 is SNHLY, CDR2 FYNNEI. V was clipped by 9 bases and J by 3 bases, with 16 bases between them. The CDR3 sequence: CARWRGGATDTQYF. In DNA form, the CDR3 reads TGTGCCAGATGGAGGGGTGGCGCAACAGATACGCAGTATTTT.

CDR3 amino acids: CASSLVAGRQSDPQHF. The CDR3 bases are TGTGCCAGCAGCTTAGTGGCGGGCAGACAAAGTGATCCCCAGCATTTT. The chain has TRBV7-2 and TRBJ1-5; D unclear. CDR1 and CDR2 from the germline V gene are SGHTA and FQGNSA. Trimming pared 1 base from V and 10 bases from J, leaving 20 bases between. The CDR3 contains 16 residues.

The rearrangement links TRBV5-1 to TRBJ1-1; possible D gene TRBD1, 5 bases. CDR1 SGHRS and CDR2 YFSETQ come from the germline V gene. Trimming cost V 2 bases and J 1 base, with 24 bases left between them. The CDR3 runs 19 residues. The CDR3 sequence is CASSFVVGAAGQKNTEAFF. CDR3 DNA: TGCGCCAGCAGCTTTGTTGTCGGGGCCGCCGGGCAAAAGAACACTGAAGCTTTCTTT.

The rearrangement uses TRBV25-1 and TRBJ1-4, with TRBD1 matching over 9 bases. With 1 base clipped from V and 7 bases from J, the junction kept 7 bases outside the gene matches. The length of the CDR3 is 16 residues. Looked up from germline, CDR1 is MGHDK and CDR2 is SYGVNS. CDR3 in DNA: TGTGCCAGCAGTGAATTAACCGGGACAGGGCTTGAAAAACTGTTTTTT. Translation: CASSELTGTGLEKLFF.

V gene TRBV11-3 combines with J gene TRBJ1-1, with D possibly TRBD1 on 5 matching bases. Trimming took 2 bases from V and 5 from J, leaving 12 bases between them. CDR3 size: 14 residues. Germline V gives CDR1 SGHNT, CDR2 YENEEA. The CDR3, as DNA: TGTGCCAGCAGCTTACGTCGGGGGAGAACTGAAGCTTTCTTT. Encoded protein: CASSLRRGRTEAFF.

This clone came up once. The chain couples TRBV4-3 to TRBJ2-3; D is possibly TRBD1 (5 bases). The CDR3 length is 14 residues. CDR1 LGHNA and CDR2 YSLEER come from the germline V gene. Between the trimmed V and J ends, which lost 0 bases and 4 bases, there was a span of 8 bases. The CDR3 DNA reads TGCGCCAGCAGCCAAGATGGGGCGGCAGATACGCAGTATTTT. Encoded protein: CASSQDGAADTQYF.

As concerns this clone: Germline and junction disagree at one end, which may indicate a read error. V is TRBV7-7 and J is TRBJ2-6, with unresolved D. Per germline, CDR1 SSHAT and CDR2 FNYEAQ (reference sequence). The CDR3 sequence is 15 residues long. The chain's CDR3 is CASSSTVSGANVLTF. The CDR3 bases are TGTGCTAGCAGCTCGACCGTCTCTGGGGCCAACGTCCTGACTTTC. The full variable domain, in which reference TRBV7-7 and TRBJ2-6 provide the parts outside the CDR3, is GAGVSQSPRYKVTKRGQDVTLRCDPISSHATLYWYQQALGQGPEFLTYFNYEAQPDKSGLPSDRFSAERPEGSISTLTIQRTEQRDSAMYRCASSSTVSGANVLTFGAGSRLTVL.

This chain uses TRBV19 with TRBJ1-3, with D uncertain. This CDR3 contains 14 residues. Germline V gives CDR1 LNHDA, CDR2 SQIVND (reference sequence). V was shortened by 8 bases and J by 0 bases, with 11 bases between the two germline ends. The CDR3 sequence: CASRASYSGNTIYF. The CDR3 DNA is TGTGCCAGTCGGGCGTCTTACTCTGGAAACACCATATATTTT. The full variable domain, completed using reference TRBV19 and TRBJ1-3, is DGGITQSPKYLFRKEGQNVTLSCEQNLNHDAMYWYRQDPGQGLRLIYYSQIVNDFQKGDIAEGYSVSREKKESFPLTVTSAQKNPTAFYLCASRASYSGNTIYFGEGSWLTVV.